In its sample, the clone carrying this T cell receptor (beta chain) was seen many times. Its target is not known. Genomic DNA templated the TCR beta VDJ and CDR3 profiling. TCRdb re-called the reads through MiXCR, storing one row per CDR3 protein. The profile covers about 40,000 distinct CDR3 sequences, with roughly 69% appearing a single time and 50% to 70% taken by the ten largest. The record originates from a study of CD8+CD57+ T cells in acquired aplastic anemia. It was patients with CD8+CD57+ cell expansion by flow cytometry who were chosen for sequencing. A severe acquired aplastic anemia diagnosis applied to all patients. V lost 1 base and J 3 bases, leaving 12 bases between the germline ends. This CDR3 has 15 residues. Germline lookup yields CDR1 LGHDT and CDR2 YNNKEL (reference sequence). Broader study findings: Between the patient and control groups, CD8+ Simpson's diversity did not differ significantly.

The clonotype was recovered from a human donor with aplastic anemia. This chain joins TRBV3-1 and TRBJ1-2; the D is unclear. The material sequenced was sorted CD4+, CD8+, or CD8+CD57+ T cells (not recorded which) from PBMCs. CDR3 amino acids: CASSQGQRDYYGYTF. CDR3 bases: TGTGCCAGCAGCCAAGGGCAGAGGGATTACTATGGCTACACCTTC.